The T cell receptor (beta chain) under discussion was sequenced for a study of blood T cell repertoires in COVID-19. Study-level background: There were acute and convalescent COVID-19 samples, and they came from the United States, Italy and Spain. PBMCs, B-cell-depleted T cells, or T cells were the source of the cDNA or gDNA that made up the material.

This CDR3 is built from 18 residues. V was clipped by 3 bases and J by 6 bases; unmatched bases: 14. Germline V gene sequence: CDR1 KGHDR, CDR2 SFDVKD. This clone appeared a few times. Patients in Seattle were enrolled during active infection, then followed longitudinally. Study processing details: For nucleated cells, counts were estimated from reference gene primer amplification. This table comes from immunoSEQ multiplex PCR, and its TCRdb copy is limited to in-frame clones, with some not included. V and J calls plus clone size are reproduced from that table; the DNA served to infer D and trimming. The profile shows 380,000 or so clones, about 88% of them singletons.

The TCR sequence derives from a woman aged 55-75 years with COVID-19, enrolled during active disease. The chain couples TRBV24-1 to TRBJ1-5, with TRBD1 identical over 9 bases. Sequencing was done on a sample of peripheral blood. The CDR3 coding sequence is TGTGCCACCAGTGATGAGGGGACAGGGCATCTTAAGAGTCAGCCCCAGCATTTT. Its translation: CATSDEGTGHLKSQPQHF.